This passage covers 7 T cell receptor beta chains from one sample sequenced in a study of T cell responses to AZD1222 COVID-19 vaccine. Some clones are missing from TCRdb's copy, which holds only in-frame ones; the method was immunoSEQ multiplex PCR. The sample lists 30,000 to 35,000 clones; 85% to 90% were seen once. Specimen: peripheral blood, collected 28 days after the second AZD1222 dose. These receptors all stem from an adult who received the AZD1222 COVID-19 vaccine.

The V call is TRBV4-1, the J call TRBJ2-7, with D maybe TRBD2 (6 bases). V shed 6 bases and J shed 3 bases, with 18 bases lying between them. Germline assignment: CDR1 MGHRA and CDR2 YSYEKL. The CDR3 runs to 15 residues. For the CDR3, the DNA is TGCGCCAGCAGGGAACAAACCGGGAGTATCTACGAGCAGTACTTC. This codes for CASREQTGSIYEQYF.

This chain joins TRBV10-3 and TRBJ2-7; 11 bases map to TRBD2. The CDR3 length is 14 residues. Trimming took 4 bases from V and 3 from J; bases not matched to a gene: 2. Germline V CDR1 and CDR2: ENHRY, SYGVKD. CDR3 sequence (DNA): TGTGCCATCAGTGTCGGGACTAGCGGCTACGAGCAGTACTTC. This encodes CAISVGTSGYEQYF.

The V and J genes are TRBV6-1 and TRBJ2-7; 11 positions match TRBD1. This CDR3 has 16 amino acids. CDR1 and CDR2 (germline): MNHNS, SASEGT. J was trimmed by 6 bases and V by 0 bases; bases with no gene match: 7. The CDR3 bases are TGTGCCAGCAGTGAAGCGCTGGACAGGGGGCGAGGCGAGCAGTACTTC. Translated: CASSEALDRGRGEQYF.

J is TRBJ1-6 and V is TRBV28, with D possibly being TRBD1 (6 bases). V was trimmed by 8 bases and J by 0 bases, leaving 14 bases between them. Germline V gives CDR1 MDHEN, CDR2 SYDVKM. The CDR3 runs to 16 residues. DNA for the CDR3: TGTGCCAGCCGAGGGGGGGGTAGCTCCTATAATTCACCCCTCCACTTT. This encodes CASRGGGSSYNSPLHF.

The chain uses TRBV7-8 and TRBJ2-2; D gene unclear. The V gene lost 1 base and the J gene lost 7 bases, with 10 bases spanning the gap. CDR3 length: 14 residues. Germline V gives CDR1 SGHVS, CDR2 FQNEAQ. This CDR3 is CASSLGLLYGELFF. The CDR3 bases are TGTGCCAGCAGCTTAGGACTCTTATACGGGGAGCTGTTTTTT.

CDR3 nucleotides: TGTGCCAGCAGAAGGGATCGCACAGATACGCAGTATTTT. It codes for CASRRDRTDTQYF. The chain carries TRBV28 and TRBJ2-3; D call uncertain. The CDR3 contains 13 residues. Trimming shortened V by 6 bases and J by 1 base, and 8 bases separated the two germline ends. Germline CDR1 reads MDHEN; CDR2 reads SYDVKM.

The gene calls are TRBV5-4 and TRBJ2-3, with 12 bases aligning to TRBD2. From germline, CDR1 is SGHNT and CDR2 YYREEE (reference sequence). This CDR3 is built from 16 residues. Germline trimming cut 3 bases from V and 0 bases from J; bases unmatched to any gene: 2. CDR3 sequence: CASSSGLAGSTDTQYF. In DNA form, the CDR3 reads TGTGCCAGCAGCTCCGGACTAGCGGGGAGCACAGATACGCAGTATTTT. The variable domain in full, completed from reference TRBV5-4 and TRBJ2-3, reads ETGVTQSPTHLIKTRGQQVTLRCSSQSGHNTVSWYQQALGQGPQFIFQYYREEENGRGNFPPRFSGLQFPNYSSELNVNALELDDSALYLCASSSGLAGSTDTQYFGPGTRLTVL.